This TCR beta chain appears in the sequencing data of a study of blood T cell repertoires in COVID-19. As for the study in general: The samples span acute and convalescent COVID-19 from the United States, Italy and Spain. T cells, B-cell-depleted T cells, or PBMCs provided the cDNA or gDNA that served as material.

Here immunoSEQ multiplex PCR was the method, and the copy in TCRdb shows in-frame clones only, minus some. The repertoire includes some 78,000 clones, around 88% of them detected once, and approximately 4.9% sits in the top ten. Germline CDR1 is SGDLS and CDR2 is YYNGEE. The CDR3 totals 17 residues. Unmatched junction bases numbered 6, after V lost 0 bases and J lost 4 bases. Sequencing was performed on peripheral blood. V and J are TRBV9 and TRBJ2-1; 11 bases align to TRBD2. This sequence originates from a woman of 80 years or more with active or convalescent COVID-19. CDR3 amino acids: CASSVGGLAAGYNEQFF. CDR3 DNA sequence: TGTGCCAGCAGCGTAGGGGGACTAGCGGCGGGATACAATGAGCAGTTCTTC.